These 5 T cell receptor beta chains were all obtained from the same sample, sequenced in a study of blood T cell repertoires in COVID-19. Clones were sequenced by immunoSEQ multiplex PCR, and TCRdb holds only the in-frame ones, with some missing. The profile shows over 150,000 clones, about four fifths of them singletons. The source material was peripheral blood. The receptors stem from an elderly woman with COVID-19, enrolled during active disease.

The genes are TRBV7-8 and TRBJ2-7; 9 bases fit TRBD2. Losses at the gene ends were 5 bases for V and 2 bases for J; bases not matched to a gene: 10. The CDR3 has 16 residues. Germline V gives CDR1 SGHVS, CDR2 FQNEAQ. The CDR3 coding sequence is TGTGCCAGCAGCCCCTTCGCGGGGGGGCAAGCCTACGAGCAGTACTTC. Encoded protein: CASSPFAGGQAYEQYF.

The rearrangement links TRBV9 to TRBJ1-2, with a possible D match to TRBD1 (5 bases). CDR3 length: 14 amino acids. Trimming took 4 bases from V and 4 from J, leaving 14 bases between them. The germline V gene encodes CDR1 SGDLS and CDR2 YYNGEE. The CDR3: CASSLSGGGYGYTF. CDR3 nucleotides: TGTGCCAGCAGCCTTAGTGGGGGGGGCTATGGCTACACCTTC.

The chain combines TRBV25-1 with TRBJ1-2; TRBD1 might be the D (5 bases). Germline V lookup: CDR1 MGHDK, CDR2 SYGVNS. V lost 7 bases to trimming and J lost 4 bases, with 16 bases between them. The CDR3 spans 14 residues. The CDR3 DNA sequence: TGTGCCAGCACCCCTCGGGGGGTGAGCTATGGCTACACCTTC. Translated: CASTPRGVSYGYTF.

The V call is TRBV28, the J call TRBJ2-2; 14 bases agree with TRBD2. The trim removed 5 bases at V and 6 bases at J, leaving 8 bases unmatched. This CDR3 has 17 amino acids. CDR1 and CDR2 from the germline V gene are MDHEN and SYDVKM. The CDR3 nucleotides are TGTGCCAGCAGTCCGACTAGCGGGAGGGCAAAGGCCGGGGAGCTGTTTTTT. It yields the protein CASSPTSGRAKAGELFF.

The chain employs TRBV7-9 and TRBJ2-1, with 11 nucleotides matching TRBD1. Germline V gene data show CDR1 as SEHNR and CDR2 as FQNEAQ (reference sequence). The ends lost 6 bases at V and 6 bases at J; junction bases unmatched: 7. CDR3 length: 15 residues. The DNA for the CDR3 is TGTGCCAGCAGACCGGACAGGGGGCTCTCCAATGAGCAGTTCTTC. Residues: CASRPDRGLSNEQFF.